This T cell receptor (beta chain) was obtained from a study of T cell responses to AZD1222 COVID-19 vaccine. Points from the study as a whole: Only six or seven AZD1222 recipients tested seropositive at baseline. Increases in Spike-specific TCR breadth and depth were seen after two AZD1222 doses. CD4 TCRs associated with vaccination spanned spike, dominating at 160-218 and 743-854.

Germline CDR1 reads SGHTA; CDR2 reads FQGNSA. The V gene lost 2 bases and the J gene lost 3 bases, with 16 bases spanning the gap. The CDR3 is 16 residues long. Details on this clone: What it binds is unknown.

Sequencing was performed with immunoSEQ multiplex PCR; in TCRdb, only in-frame clones are kept and a portion is missing. In the table there are approximately 100,000 clones, around 94% of which are singletons. This sequence was found in an adult in good health. J is TRBJ1-2 and V is TRBV7-2, with D tentatively TRBD1 (6 bases). The sequences come from peripheral blood, collected on day 0 of AZD1222 vaccination. The DNA for the CDR3 is TGTGCCAGCAGCTTAACTGGGGGGCGCGATGACTATGGCTACACCTTC. Translated: CASSLTGGRDDYGYTF.